This passage covers 20 T cell receptor beta chains from one sample sequenced in a study of identical twins. TCRdb recomputed calls from the 5' RACE reads with MiXCR, one row per CDR3 protein. The data show some 1,600,000 distinct CDR3 sequences, with roughly 35% seen just once and 0.25% to 0.3% held by the top ten. What was sequenced was cord blood. The receptors were gathered from a newborn girl in good health.

This sequence joins TRBV20-1 and TRBJ2-5; 7 nucleotides line up with TRBD2. Matching the DNA end better, TRBJ2-7 makes the J call doubtful. The length of the CDR3 is 12 residues. Germline V gene lookup returns CDR1 DFQATT and CDR2 SNEGSKA (reference sequence). The CDR3 sequence is CSASREGHEQYF. As DNA, the CDR3 is TGCAGTGCCAGCAGGGAGGGCCACGAGCAGTACTTC.

This clonotype was recorded only once. DNA of the CDR3: TGTGCCATCAGTGTGTCCACAGAGACCCAGTACTTC. The encoded protein is CAISVSTETQYF. The chain combines TRBV10-3 with TRBJ2-5; no clear D gene. The length of the CDR3 is 12 residues. CDR1 and CDR2 (germline): ENHRY, SYGVKD. With 4 bases removed from V and 4 bases from J, the gap between germline ends came to 7 bases.

The gene calls are TRBV20-1 and TRBJ1-5; D perhaps matches TRBD1 (6 bases). Trimming took 1 base from V and 3 from J, leaving 10 bases between them. CDR3 length: 14 residues. CDR1 and CDR2 from the germline V gene are DFQATT and SNEGSKA (reference sequence). CDR3 nucleotides: TGCAGTGCTAGAGGGGGGGCCCACAATCAGCCCCAGCATTTT. This gives the protein CSARGGAHNQPQHF.

This clonotype occurred once. This chain links TRBV28 with TRBJ2-2, with D possibly matching TRBD1 (5 bases). The V end lost 6 bases, the J end lost 2 bases, and 10 bases lay between the germline ends. There are 14 residues in the CDR3. CDR1 and CDR2 from the germline V gene are MDHEN and SYDVKM. The CDR3 DNA is TGTGCCAGCAGGGCTGACAGAAACACCGGGGAGCTGTTTTTT. Protein product: CASRADRNTGELFF.

Only a few counts were recorded for this clonotype. V gene TRBV3-1 combines with J gene TRBJ1-1; D is unresolved. Germline V gives CDR1 LGHDT, CDR2 YNNKEL (reference sequence). CDR3 length equals 15 residues. V dropped 4 bases and J dropped 1 base, with 13 bases sitting between them. CDR3 protein: CASSPRGRENTEAFF. DNA of the CDR3: TGTGCCAGCAGCCCCCGGGGTCGCGAGAACACTGAAGCTTTCTTT.

This clonotype showed up many times. The chain is built from TRBV3-1 and TRBJ2-4; 8 bases fit TRBD2. The V gene's germline CDR1 is LGHDT and CDR2 YNNKEL (reference sequence). The CDR3 consists of 15 residues. V was clipped by 0 bases and J by 5 bases; unmatched bases: 3. The CDR3 region is CASSQDRAGENIQYF. CDR3 bases: TGTGCCAGCAGCCAAGATCGAGCGGGGGAAAACATTCAGTACTTC.

In its sample, this clonotype was seen a few times. The rearrangement uses TRBV4-2 and TRBJ2-5, with 10 bases identical to TRBD2. The CDR3 is made up of 17 amino acids. The V and J ends lost 1 base and 2 bases, in that order; junction bases with no gene match: 7. Looked up from germline, CDR1 is LGHNA and CDR2 is YNFKEQ. As DNA, the CDR3 is TGTGCCAGCAGCCAAGCAGCGGGAGGGCTAAAACAAGAGACCCAGTACTTC. Amino acids: CASSQAAGGLKQETQYF.

The chain is built from TRBV27 and TRBJ2-5; 10 bases are shared with TRBD2. Per the germline V gene, CDR1 is MNHEY and CDR2 is SMNVEV (reference sequence). There are 17 residues in the CDR3. With 3 bases clipped from V and 11 bases from J, the junction kept 18 bases outside the gene matches. CDR3 in DNA: TGTGCCAGCAGTTTTCCCAGCGGGAGGGCACATGGGGATGAGCAGTACTTC. Its translation is CASSFPSGRAHGDEQYF.

This clonotype was picked up one time. The chain has TRBV12-3 or TRBV12-4 and TRBJ1-2; D ambiguous. This CDR3 is 12 amino acids long. V dropped 5 bases and J dropped 8 bases, with 12 bases sitting between them. CDR3 DNA sequence: TGTGCCAGCAGTGGAAGGACCAGAGGCTACACCTTC. Translated: CASSGRTRGYTF.

This clonotype was counted between two and nine times. The chain links TRBV10-3 to TRBJ1-4; D is ambiguous. Germline V gene lookup returns CDR1 ENHRY and CDR2 SYGVKD. CDR3 size: 17 residues. The ends were cut back, 3 bases at V and 5 bases at J, with 19 bases in the middle. The CDR3 loop reads CAISDPLGRSFNEKLFF. The CDR3 nucleotides read TGTGCCATCAGTGACCCCCTCGGGCGAAGCTTCAATGAAAAACTGTTTTTT.

Of note for this clonotype: This could be a read error, since a much larger clone is one nucleotide away. The CDR3 is CSAEYQETQYF. CDR3 DNA: TGCAGTGCTGAGTACCAAGAGACCCAGTACTTC. This chain uses TRBV20-1 with TRBJ2-5; D is ambiguous. The CDR3 is 11 amino acids. Looked up from germline, CDR1 is DFQATT and CDR2 is SNEGSKA (reference sequence). V was cut by 5 bases and J by 0 bases, with 4 bases left in between.

This clonotype was detected only a few times. The CDR3 region is CASSPYPGRWVSNEQFF. In nucleotides, the CDR3 is TGTGCCAGCAGCCCCTATCCGGGGAGGTGGGTGAGTAATGAGCAGTTCTTC. J is TRBJ2-1 and V is TRBV27; tentatively, D is TRBD2 (6 bases). Germline lookup yields CDR1 MNHEY and CDR2 SMNVEV (reference sequence). The CDR3 is made up of 17 amino acids. V lost 6 bases and J 7 bases, leaving 25 bases between the germline ends.

This clonotype has only one observation. The CDR3 spells CERREDHYEQYF. CDR3 nucleotide sequence: TGTGAGAGGAGGGAGGACCACTACGAGCAGTACTTC. The J gene is TRBJ2-5, the V gene TRBV24-1, with a tentative D call TRBD2 (6 bases). The J call could be wrong; TRBJ2-7 is a better fit for the DNA end. CDR3 length equals 12 residues. Germline CDR1 reads KGHDR; CDR2 reads SFDVKD.

This clonotype turned up a few times. The CDR3 DNA sequence: TGCGCCAGCAGCTTGCTAGCGGGGGGGAGCACCTACAATGAGCAGTTCTTC. It specifies CASSLLAGGSTYNEQFF. The rearrangement uses TRBV5-1 and TRBJ2-1, with TRBD2 identical over 12 bases. CDR3 length: 17 residues. The J segment lost 2 bases and the V segment lost 1 base, leaving 4 bases of the junction unmatched. The germline CDR1 and CDR2 sequences are SGHRS and YFSETQ.

A word on this clonotype: Germline and junction disagree at one end, which may indicate a read error. The chain recombines TRBV5-5 with TRBJ1-2; 9 bases match TRBD1. The CDR3 totals 14 residues. The germline CDR1 and CDR2 sequences are SGHKS and YYEKEE (reference sequence). CDR3 coding DNA: TGTGCCAGCAGCTGGACAGGGGAATTCTATGGCTACATCTTC. Amino acid sequence: CASSWTGEFYGYIF.

This chain links TRBV4-1 with TRBJ1-5; D unresolved. CDR1 and CDR2 (germline): MGHRA, YSYEKL. Trimming pared 0 bases from V and 7 bases from J, leaving 13 bases between. The CDR3 spans 15 residues. The CDR3 DNA reads as TGCGCCAGCAGCCAAGATGTAGGCCTGCGACAGCCCCAGCATTTT. Translated: CASSQDVGLRQPQHF.

This clonotype was picked up many times. J is TRBJ2-7 and V is TRBV28, with D tentatively TRBD1 (6 bases). The length of the CDR3 is 14 residues. V was trimmed by 4 bases and J by 0 bases, leaving 10 bases between them. The germline V gene encodes CDR1 MDHEN and CDR2 SYDVKM. The CDR3 reads CASSSGQSSYEQYF. CDR3 bases: TGTGCCAGCAGTTCGGGACAAAGCTCCTACGAGCAGTACTTC.

This clonotype appeared a single time. The genes are TRBV7-9 and TRBJ2-1; a possible D gene is TRBD1 (7 bases). The CDR3 is made up of 20 amino acids. Germline V gene lookup returns CDR1 SEHNR and CDR2 FQNEAQ (reference sequence). Trimming removed 1 base at V and 9 bases at J, with 31 bases between. CDR3 in DNA: TGTGCCAGCAGCTTAGTTGTCCCGGGACAGTTAGAATCAATGCGGGGTGAGCAGTTCTTC. It specifies CASSLVVPGQLESMRGEQFF.

This clonotype was counted at least ten times. The V call is TRBV7-2, the J call TRBJ2-3; D may correspond to TRBD1 or TRBD2 (5 bases each). Germline V lookup: CDR1 SGHTA, CDR2 FQGNSA. The CDR3 is 14 residues long. Trimming stripped 2 bases from V and 2 bases from J, with 8 bases between. CDR3 in amino acids: CASSLMGVTDTQYF. The CDR3 DNA reads TGTGCCAGCAGCTTAATGGGGGTCACAGATACGCAGTATTTT.

This clonotype was detected a few times. The chain links TRBV6-2 or TRBV6-3 to TRBJ2-1; D is perhaps TRBD2 (5 bases). V was cut by 0 bases and J by 8 bases, with 17 bases left in between. This CDR3 spans 16 amino acids. Germline CDR1 reads MNHEY; CDR2 reads SVGEGT. CDR3 sequence reads: CASSYSRENSDDEQFF. CDR3 DNA: TGTGCCAGCAGTTACTCGAGAGAAAATAGCGACGATGAGCAGTTCTTC.